Listed here is a single T cell receptor beta chain. Its matching antigen is unknown. At one end the junction does not follow the germline gene, possibly because of a read error. This specimen belongs to a study of T cells after yellow fever vaccination. Study-level information: The authors prepared low-cell-number fractions using SMART-Seq v4 Ultra Low Input. Study observations and caveats: Though weaker, the secondary response peaked faster, on day 5 versus 15. Subsequent booster samples again held most clones from primary vaccination (96% CD4, over 80% CD8).

CDR1 and CDR2 from the germline V gene are MNHEY and SMNVEV (reference sequence). This CDR3 has 14 amino acids. TCRdb used MiXCR to reprocess the 5' RACE reads, holding one entry per CDR3 protein. The sample has some 560,000 distinct CDR3 sequences; approximately 16% are singletons. The source of this sequence is a man aged 18 to 29 who received the YFV17D yellow fever vaccine. This chain links TRBV27 with TRBJ1-1; no clear D gene. This specimen was PBMCs, taken around 5 days after the first yellow fever vaccination. DNA for the CDR3: TGTGCCAGCACTTTAAGGACGGGAGGTACTGAAGCTTTCTTT. Translation: CASTLRTGGTEAFF.